The clone carrying this TCR beta chain was counted many times. V shed 2 bases and J shed 4 bases, with 11 bases lying between them. CDR3 length: 14 residues. Germline CDR1 is KGHSH and CDR2 is LQKENI. This entry is derived from a study of shared clonotypes between healthy human individuals. TCRdb's copy holds only in-frame clones and misses some; the assay was immunoSEQ multiplex PCR. Among 150,000 to 200,000 clones listed, 65% to 80% were seen once. Researchers partitioned CD4+ cells into CD45RA+ naive and CD45RA-negative memory subsets. The sequencing input was memory CD4+ T cells sorted from blood. Subset reported: CD45RA-negative fraction. The chain recombines TRBV18 with TRBJ1-2; the D is unclear. The receptor's source is a man aged 25-45 years in good health. The CDR3 loop is CASSPSSHSYGYTF. CDR3 bases: TGTGCCAGCTCACCATCCTCCCATTCCTATGGCTACACCTTC.